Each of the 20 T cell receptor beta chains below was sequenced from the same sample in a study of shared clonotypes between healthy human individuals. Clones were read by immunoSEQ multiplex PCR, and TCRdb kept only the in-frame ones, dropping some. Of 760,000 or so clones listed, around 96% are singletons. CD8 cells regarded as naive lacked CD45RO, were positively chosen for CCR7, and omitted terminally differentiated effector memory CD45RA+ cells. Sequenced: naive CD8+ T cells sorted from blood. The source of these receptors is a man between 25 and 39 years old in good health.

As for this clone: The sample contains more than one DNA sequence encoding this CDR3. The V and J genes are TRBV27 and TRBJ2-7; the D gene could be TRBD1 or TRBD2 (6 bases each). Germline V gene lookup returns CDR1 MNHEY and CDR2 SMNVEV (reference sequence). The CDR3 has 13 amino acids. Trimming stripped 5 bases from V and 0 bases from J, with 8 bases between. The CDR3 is CASSRGPSYEQYF. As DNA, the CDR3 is TGTGCCAGCAGTCGGGGGCCCTCCTACGAGCAGTACTTC.

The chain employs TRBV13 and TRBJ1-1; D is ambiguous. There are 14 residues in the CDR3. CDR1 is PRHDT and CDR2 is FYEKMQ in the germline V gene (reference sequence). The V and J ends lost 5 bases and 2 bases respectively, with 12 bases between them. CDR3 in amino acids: CASSRGPDNTEAFF. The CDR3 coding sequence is TGTGCCAGCAGCCGCGGGCCAGATAACACTGAAGCTTTCTTT.

CDR3 coding DNA: TGTGCCAGCAGATCGAACAATGAGCAGTTCTTC. Its protein product is CASRSNNEQFF. The J gene is TRBJ2-1, the V gene TRBV9; D not certain. Between the trimmed V and J ends, which lost 5 bases and 5 bases, there was a span of 5 bases. The CDR3 runs 11 residues. Germline V CDR1 and CDR2: SGDLS, YYNGEE.

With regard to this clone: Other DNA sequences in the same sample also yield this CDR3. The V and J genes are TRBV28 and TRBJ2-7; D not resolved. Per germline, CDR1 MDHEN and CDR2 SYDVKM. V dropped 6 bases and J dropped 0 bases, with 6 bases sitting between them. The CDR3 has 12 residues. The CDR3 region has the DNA TGTGCCAGCAGGCGAGGCTCCTACGAGCAGTACTTC. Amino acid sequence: CASRRGSYEQYF.

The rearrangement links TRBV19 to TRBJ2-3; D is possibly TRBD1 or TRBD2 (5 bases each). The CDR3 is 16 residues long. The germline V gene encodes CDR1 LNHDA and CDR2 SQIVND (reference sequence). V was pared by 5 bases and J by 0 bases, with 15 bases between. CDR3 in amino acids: CASSGDRGLSTDTQYF. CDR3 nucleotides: TGTGCCAGTAGTGGCGACAGAGGACTCAGCACAGATACGCAGTATTTT.

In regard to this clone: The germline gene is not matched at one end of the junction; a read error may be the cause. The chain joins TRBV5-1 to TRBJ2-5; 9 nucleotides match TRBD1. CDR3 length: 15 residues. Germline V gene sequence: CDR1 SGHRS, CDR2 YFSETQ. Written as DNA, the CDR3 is TGCGCCGGCAGCAAAAACAGGGGGCGGCAAGAGACCCAGTACTTC. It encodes CAGSKNRGRQETQYF.

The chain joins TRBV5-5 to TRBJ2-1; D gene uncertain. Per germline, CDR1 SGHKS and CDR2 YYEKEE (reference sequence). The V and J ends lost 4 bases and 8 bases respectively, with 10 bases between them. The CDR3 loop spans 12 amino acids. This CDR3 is CASSPPPYEQFF. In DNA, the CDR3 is TGTGCCAGCAGCCCCCCCCCTTATGAGCAGTTCTTC.

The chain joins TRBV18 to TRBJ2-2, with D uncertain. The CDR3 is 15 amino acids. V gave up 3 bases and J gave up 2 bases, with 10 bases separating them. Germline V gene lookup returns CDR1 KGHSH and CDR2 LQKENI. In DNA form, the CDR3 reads TGTGCCAGCTCACCTACCTGGGTAAACACCGGGGAGCTGTTTTTT. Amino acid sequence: CASSPTWVNTGELFF.

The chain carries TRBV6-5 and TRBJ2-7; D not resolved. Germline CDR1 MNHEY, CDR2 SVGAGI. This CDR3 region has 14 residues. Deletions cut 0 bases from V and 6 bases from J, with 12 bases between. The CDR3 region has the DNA TGTGCCAGCAGTTACTCGAGTGGTGTCCTCGAGCAGTACTTC. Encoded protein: CASSYSSGVLEQYF.

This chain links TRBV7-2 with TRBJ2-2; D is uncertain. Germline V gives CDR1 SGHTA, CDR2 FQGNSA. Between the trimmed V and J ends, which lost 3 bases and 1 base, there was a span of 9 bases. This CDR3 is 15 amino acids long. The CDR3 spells CASSLERLNTGELFF. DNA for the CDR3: TGTGCCAGCAGCTTGGAGAGACTGAACACCGGGGAGCTGTTTTTT.

CDR3 loop: CASSYGFSYNEQFF. CDR3 coding DNA: TGTGCCAGCAGTTATGGATTCTCCTACAATGAGCAGTTCTTC. The genes are TRBV6-5 and TRBJ2-1; D gene unclear. Germline V gene data show CDR1 as MNHEY and CDR2 as SVGAGI. V was pared by 3 bases and J by 0 bases, with 6 bases between. The CDR3 sequence is 14 residues long.

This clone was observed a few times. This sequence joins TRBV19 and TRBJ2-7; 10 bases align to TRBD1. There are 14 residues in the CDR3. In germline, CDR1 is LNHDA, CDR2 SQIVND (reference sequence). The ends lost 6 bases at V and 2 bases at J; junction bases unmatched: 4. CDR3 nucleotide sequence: TGTGCCAGTAGACCCGGGACAGGGGCCTACGAGCAGTACTTC. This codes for CASRPGTGAYEQYF.

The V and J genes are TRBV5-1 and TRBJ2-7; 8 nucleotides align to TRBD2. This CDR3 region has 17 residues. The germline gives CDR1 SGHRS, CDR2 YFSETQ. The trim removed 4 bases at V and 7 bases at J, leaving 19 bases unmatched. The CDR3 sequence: CASSQQGPGAGVVEQYF. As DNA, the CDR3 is TGCGCCAGCAGCCAACAGGGTCCGGGAGCGGGAGTAGTGGAGCAGTACTTC.

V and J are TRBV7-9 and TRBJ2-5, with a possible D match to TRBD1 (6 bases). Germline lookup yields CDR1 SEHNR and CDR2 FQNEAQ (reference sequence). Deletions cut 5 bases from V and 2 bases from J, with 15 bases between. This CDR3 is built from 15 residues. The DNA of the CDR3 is TGTGCCAGCAGCCTTGAACCCAGGGGTCAAGAGACCCAGTACTTC. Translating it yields CASSLEPRGQETQYF.

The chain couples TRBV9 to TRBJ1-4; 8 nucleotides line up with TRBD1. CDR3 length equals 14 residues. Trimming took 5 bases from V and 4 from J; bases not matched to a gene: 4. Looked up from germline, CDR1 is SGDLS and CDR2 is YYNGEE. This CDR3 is CASRSDRVNEKLFF. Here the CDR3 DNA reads TGTGCCAGCAGATCGGACAGGGTTAATGAAAAACTGTTTTTT.

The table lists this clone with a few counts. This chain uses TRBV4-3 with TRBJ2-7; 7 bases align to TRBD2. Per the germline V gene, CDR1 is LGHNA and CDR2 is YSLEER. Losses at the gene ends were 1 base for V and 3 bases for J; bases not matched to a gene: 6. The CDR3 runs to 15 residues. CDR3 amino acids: CASSQARGGNYEQYF. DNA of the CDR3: TGCGCCAGCAGCCAAGCCCGGGGAGGGAACTACGAGCAGTACTTC.

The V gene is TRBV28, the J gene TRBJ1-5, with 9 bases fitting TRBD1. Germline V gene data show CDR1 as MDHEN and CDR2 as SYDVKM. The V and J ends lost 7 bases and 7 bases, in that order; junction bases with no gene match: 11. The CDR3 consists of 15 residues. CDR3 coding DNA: TGTGCCAGCACCTGGGACAGGGACCAGAGCCAGCCCCAGCATTTT. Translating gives CASTWDRDQSQPQHF.

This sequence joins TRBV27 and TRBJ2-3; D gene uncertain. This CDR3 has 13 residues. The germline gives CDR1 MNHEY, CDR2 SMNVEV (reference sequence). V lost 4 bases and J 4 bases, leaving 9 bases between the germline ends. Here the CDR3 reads CASSSLPPDTQYF. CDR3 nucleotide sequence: TGTGCCAGCAGTTCCCTCCCTCCAGATACGCAGTATTTT.

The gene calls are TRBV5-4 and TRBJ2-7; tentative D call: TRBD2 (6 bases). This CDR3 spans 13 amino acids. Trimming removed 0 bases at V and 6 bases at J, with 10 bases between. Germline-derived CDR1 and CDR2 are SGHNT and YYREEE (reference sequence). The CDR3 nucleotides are TGTGCCAGCAGCTTGGGACTAGTCGGCGAGCAGTACTTC. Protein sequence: CASSLGLVGEQYF. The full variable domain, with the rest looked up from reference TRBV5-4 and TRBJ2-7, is ETGVTQSPTHLIKTRGQQVTLRCSSQSGHNTVSWYQQALGQGPQFIFQYYREEENGRGNFPPRFSGLQFPNYSSELNVNALELDDSALYLCASSLGLVGEQYFGPGTRLTVT.

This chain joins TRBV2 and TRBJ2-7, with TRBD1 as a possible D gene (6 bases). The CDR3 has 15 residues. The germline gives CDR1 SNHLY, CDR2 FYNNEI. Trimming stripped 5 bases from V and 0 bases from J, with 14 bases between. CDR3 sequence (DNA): TGTGCCAGCAGTAGTCAGGGGTCTAGCTCCTACGAGCAGTACTTC. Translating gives CASSSQGSSSYEQYF.